These 32 T cell receptor beta chains were all obtained from the same sample, sequenced in a study of cytomegalovirus exposure and HLA in healthy donors (dated 2017 in TCRdb). The library was produced with the immunoSEQ multiplex PCR assay. TCRdb took this table from immuneACCESS and kept in-frame rearrangements with V and J called. Such tables lack part of the clones; where checked against another copy, unresolved V genes explain under half of the gap, and the rest is unexplained. The sample includes about 180,000 clones, with about 89% observed a single time. The ten largest clonotypes hold 2% to 3% of the sample. Source material: PBMCs. The receptors originated from a man between 18 and 35 years old in good health and CMV-seropositive.

This chain connects TRBV4-3 to TRBJ2-7, with 7 positions matching TRBD1. Germline V gene sequence: CDR1 LGHNA, CDR2 YSLEER. The trim removed 0 bases at V and 4 bases at J, leaving 6 bases unmatched. There are 15 residues in the CDR3. The CDR3 DNA sequence: TGCGCCAGCAGCCAAGAAGAAGGGGGCGGGTACGAGCAGTACTTC. It specifies CASSQEEGGGYEQYF.

In this sample, this clone turned up a few times. The chain has TRBV28 and TRBJ1-4; D is ambiguous. V was cut by 9 bases and J by 8 bases, with 7 bases left in between. This CDR3 is built from 10 residues. Per the germline V gene, CDR1 is MDHEN and CDR2 is SYDVKM. The CDR3 DNA sequence: TGTGCCAGTCAATCCGAAAAACTGTTTTTT. Translated, it gives CASQSEKLFF.

This chain links TRBV9 with TRBJ1-2; TRBD1 matches 7 bases. The germline V gene has CDR1 SGDLS and CDR2 YYNGEE. The CDR3 loop spans 15 amino acids. Trimming took 4 bases from V and 7 from J; bases not matched to a gene: 13. The CDR3 sequence: CASSSSTGNWGGYTF. The CDR3 DNA follows: TGTGCCAGCAGCTCATCGACAGGGAATTGGGGTGGCTACACCTTC.

The CDR3 DNA reads TGTGCCAGCAGTTACTCGAGGGGGCTCGGTGGCTACACCTTC. This codes for CASSYSRGLGGYTF. This sequence joins TRBV6-6 and TRBJ1-2, with TRBD1 identical over 7 bases. The germline gives CDR1 MNHNY, CDR2 SVGAGI (reference sequence). J was trimmed by 7 bases and V by 0 bases; bases with no gene match: 5. CDR3 size: 14 residues.

V gene TRBV7-2 combines with J gene TRBJ2-3, with 10 positions matching TRBD2. Germline-derived CDR1 and CDR2 are SGHTA and FQGNSA. Trimming at V came to 2 bases and at J to 4 bases, leaving 0 bases not matched to a gene. The CDR3 runs 14 residues. The CDR3 bases are TGTGCCAGCAGCTTACTAGCGGGAGCAGATACGCAGTATTTT. Protein: CASSLLAGADTQYF.

The V call is TRBV27, the J call TRBJ1-1; the D is unclear. Trimming removed 7 bases from V and 11 bases from J, with 14 bases in between. The CDR3 length is 11 residues. Germline-derived CDR1 and CDR2 are MNHEY and SMNVEV (reference sequence). Here the CDR3 DNA reads TGTGCCAGCACACTAGGACTTCGGGCTTTCTTT. It is translated as CASTLGLRAFF.

This chain uses TRBV27 with TRBJ1-5; weak D call: TRBD1 (6 bases). The length of the CDR3 is 15 residues. Germline V gene sequence: CDR1 MNHEY, CDR2 SMNVEV (reference sequence). Deletions cut 6 bases from V and 9 bases from J, with 21 bases between. The DNA for the CDR3 is TGTGCCAGCAGCCCTCGGGAGGGGGTCCCAGGGCCCCAGCATTTT. Its translation is CASSPREGVPGPQHF.

This chain connects TRBV5-5 to TRBJ1-2; 10 nucleotides line up with TRBD1. Trimming removed 2 bases from V and 2 bases from J; junction bases left unmatched: 3. CDR3 length: 15 residues. CDR1 SGHKS and CDR2 YYEKEE come from the germline V gene (reference sequence). CDR3 in amino acids: CASSFQTGGNYGYTF. In DNA form, the CDR3 reads TGTGCCAGCAGCTTTCAGACAGGGGGCAACTATGGCTACACCTTC.

The V call is TRBV25-1, the J call TRBJ1-4; D call uncertain. The V gene lost 6 bases and the J gene lost 4 bases, with 15 bases spanning the gap. The CDR3 has 15 residues. Germline V gene data show CDR1 as MGHDK and CDR2 as SYGVNS. The CDR3 spells CASSLLQDYNEKLFF. The CDR3 nucleotides are TGTGCCAGCAGCCTTCTGCAGGATTATAATGAAAAACTGTTTTTT.

The chain combines TRBV28 with TRBJ1-5; 8 nucleotides line up with TRBD1. The CDR3 contains 14 residues. Germline V lookup: CDR1 MDHEN, CDR2 SYDVKM. With V trimmed by 6 bases and J by 4 bases, 5 bases remained unmatched. CDR3 in amino acids: CASRSGTGNQPQHF. The CDR3 DNA is TGTGCCAGCAGGTCCGGGACAGGTAATCAGCCCCAGCATTTT.

The CDR3 sequence: CASSFSRATWGRGTQSNQPQHF. The CDR3 DNA is TGTGCCAGCAGTTTTTCACGGGCAACTTGGGGGCGAGGGACACAAAGCAATCAGCCCCAGCATTTT. The rearrangement joins TRBV28 to TRBJ1-5; D is perhaps TRBD1 (6 bases). V was pared by 3 bases and J by 1 base, with 31 bases between. Germline V gene data show CDR1 as MDHEN and CDR2 as SYDVKM. The CDR3 contains 22 residues.

V usage is TRBV19 and J usage is TRBJ2-4, with D possibly matching TRBD2 (6 bases). The V gene lost 6 bases and the J gene lost 0 bases, with 12 bases spanning the gap. The CDR3 sequence is 15 residues long. In germline, CDR1 is LNHDA, CDR2 SQIVND (reference sequence). The CDR3 nucleotides read TGTGCCAGTAGAGCAGGACTACTAGCCAAAAACATTCAGTACTTC. Its protein is CASRAGLLAKNIQYF.

The chain uses TRBV30 and TRBJ2-1, with D perhaps matching TRBD2 (6 bases). This CDR3 region has 11 residues. The germline CDR1 and CDR2 sequences are GTSNPN and SVGIG (reference sequence). Trimming took 4 bases from V and 12 from J, leaving 13 bases between them. The CDR3 region is CAWKVRGGQFF. CDR3 nucleotide sequence: TGTGCCTGGAAGGTTAGGGGAGGGCAGTTCTTC. Combining the CDR3 with reference TRBV30 and TRBJ2-1 gives the whole variable domain SQTIHQWPATLVQPVGSPLSLECTVEGTSNPNLYWYRQAAGRGLQLLFYSVGIGQISSEVPQNLSASRPQDRQFILSSKKLLLSDSGFYLCAWKVRGGQFFGPGTRLTVL.

This chain joins TRBV18 and TRBJ2-3, with 8 nucleotides matching TRBD1. Germline V CDR1 and CDR2: KGHSH, LQKENI. The CDR3 is 16 residues long. V lost 5 bases, J lost 2 bases, and 9 bases stayed unmatched. CDR3 protein: CASSFYRGSNTDTQYF. The CDR3 DNA sequence: TGTGCCAGCTCATTCTACAGGGGGTCTAACACAGATACGCAGTATTTT.

Details on this clone: This sample includes further DNA sequences coding for the same CDR3. CDR3 DNA: TGCAGCGTGAGGGACAGAACGAACACCGGGGAGCTGTTTTTT. Residues: CSVRDRTNTGELFF. The J gene is TRBJ2-2, the V gene TRBV29-1; TRBD1 matches at 7 bases. The CDR3 spans 14 residues. The V gene's germline CDR1 is SQVTM and CDR2 ANQGSEA. V was pared by 6 bases and J by 0 bases, with 4 bases of the junction left unmatched.

In its sample, this clone was seen once. For the CDR3, the DNA is TGTGCCAGCCAAGAAGAGGGGGCCAACGTCCTGACTTTC. This sequence encodes CASQEEGANVLTF. V usage is TRBV5-4 and J usage is TRBJ2-6; D unresolved. The V and J ends lost 7 bases and 4 bases respectively, with 9 bases between them. The germline V gene has CDR1 SGHNT and CDR2 YYREEE (reference sequence). CDR3 length: 13 residues.

A word on this clone: Other DNA sequences from this sample encode an identical CDR3 as well. The chain couples TRBV5-1 to TRBJ1-1; no definite D call. Germline V lookup: CDR1 SGHRS, CDR2 YFSETQ. The length of the CDR3 is 13 residues. V was pared by 2 bases and J by 1 base, with 6 bases between. The CDR3 region has the DNA TGCGCCAGCAGCTTAGGAGGGAACACTGAAGCTTTCTTT. As protein: CASSLGGNTEAFF.

This clone appeared a single time. The rearrangement joins TRBV4-1 to TRBJ2-7; 11 nucleotides line up with TRBD1. With V trimmed by 4 bases and J by 0 bases, 5 bases remained unmatched. Germline V CDR1 and CDR2: MGHRA, YSYEKL. There are 16 residues in the CDR3. As DNA, the CDR3 is TGCGCCAGCAGCCCGGGACAGGGGGAGGGCTCCTACGAGCAGTACTTC. Translated: CASSPGQGEGSYEQYF.

The chain uses TRBV7-2 and TRBJ1-2; 9 bases match TRBD1. This CDR3 contains 14 residues. Germline trimming cut 1 base from V and 4 bases from J; bases unmatched to any gene: 1. Germline values: CDR1 SGHTA, CDR2 FQGNSA. The DNA for the CDR3 is TGTGCCAGCAGCTTAGAGACAGGGGGCTATGGCTACACCTTC. Protein product: CASSLETGGYGYTF.

This chain uses TRBV4-1 with TRBJ2-4, with TRBD1 matching over 7 bases. Per the germline V gene, CDR1 is MGHRA and CDR2 is YSYEKL. Germline trimming cut 4 bases from V and 6 bases from J; bases unmatched to any gene: 12. The CDR3 sequence is 16 residues long. CDR3 in amino acids: CASSREQGLAGNIQYF. The DNA of the CDR3 is TGCGCCAGCAGCCGAGAACAGGGGCTTGCGGGAAACATTCAGTACTTC.

The rearrangement joins TRBV15 to TRBJ2-1; TRBD2 aligns across 11 bases. CDR1 and CDR2 (germline): LNHNV, YYDKDF (reference sequence). The CDR3 loop spans 15 amino acids. The ends lost 0 bases at V and 6 bases at J; junction bases unmatched: 1. CDR3 nucleotides: TGTGCCACCAGCAGAGATGGGACTAGCGGCAATGAGCAGTTCTTC. It translates to CATSRDGTSGNEQFF. The whole variable domain, filled in from reference TRBV15 and TRBJ2-1, reads DAMVIQNPRYQVTQFGKPVTLSCSQTLNHNVMYWYQQKSSQAPKLLFHYYDKDFNNEADTPDNFQSRRPNTSFCFLDIRSPGLGDTAMYLCATSRDGTSGNEQFFGPGTRLTVL.

This chain uses TRBV6-1 with TRBJ1-2; D gene ambiguous. CDR3 size: 12 residues. The V end lost 8 bases, the J end lost 4 bases, and 11 bases lay between the germline ends. The germline V gene has CDR1 MNHNS and CDR2 SASEGT. In DNA, the CDR3 is TGTGCCAGCCTTGAGAGGTTCTATGGCTACACCTTC. As protein: CASLERFYGYTF.

On this clone itself: The same CDR3 arises from other DNA sequences in this sample as well. This rearrangement joins TRBV18 to TRBJ2-5; D gene unclear. V gave up 2 bases and J gave up 5 bases, with 9 bases separating them. CDR3 size: 13 residues. CDR1 is KGHSH and CDR2 is LQKENI in the germline V gene. CDR3 sequence: CASSPGSQETQYF. CDR3 bases: TGTGCCAGCTCACCAGGGTCACAGGAGACCCAGTACTTC.

The chain couples TRBV27 to TRBJ2-1; 7 bases match TRBD2. CDR3 size: 13 residues. J lost 5 bases, V lost 5 bases, and 3 bases had no gene match. Germline lookup yields CDR1 MNHEY and CDR2 SMNVEV (reference sequence). CDR3 sequence reads: CASSRDYNNEQFF. CDR3 nucleotides: TGTGCCAGCAGTAGGGACTACAACAATGAGCAGTTCTTC.

This clone has just a few counts. This sequence joins TRBV7-8 and TRBJ1-2; maybe TRBD1 (6 bases). The CDR3 has 14 residues. Trimming pared 3 bases from V and 8 bases from J, leaving 16 bases between. Germline V gene data show CDR1 as SGHVS and CDR2 as FQNEAQ. The chain's CDR3 is CASSFSGGGLGYTF. Here the CDR3 DNA reads TGTGCCAGCAGCTTTTCGGGGGGCGGACTAGGCTACACCTTC.

This clone was detected once. The chain's CDR3 is CASSLGVGPDQPQHF. DNA of the CDR3: TGCGCCAGCAGCTTGGGCGTGGGCCCAGATCAGCCCCAGCATTTT. The chain uses TRBV5-1 and TRBJ1-5; D call uncertain. The CDR3 is made up of 15 amino acids. The ends were cut back, 0 bases at V and 5 bases at J, with 12 bases in the middle. CDR1 and CDR2 from the germline V gene are SGHRS and YFSETQ.

This clone was seen just once. The chain couples TRBV11-1 to TRBJ2-2; TRBD2 is a possible D gene (5 bases). This CDR3 region has 14 residues. CDR1 is SGHAT and CDR2 is FQDESV in the germline V gene (reference sequence). The V and J ends lost 2 bases and 7 bases respectively, with 11 bases between them. CDR3 bases: TGTGCCAGCAGCTTATTGGACTGGGGCGGGGAGCTGTTTTTT. This translates into CASSLLDWGGELFF.

V and J are TRBV27 and TRBJ1-1; D may be TRBD1 (6 bases). The CDR3 extends over 16 amino acids. Germline CDR1 and CDR2: MNHEY and SMNVEV (reference sequence). Deletions cut 5 bases from V and 4 bases from J, with 20 bases between. The CDR3 loop reads CASSPRGGDYSTEAFF. As DNA, the CDR3 is TGTGCCAGCAGTCCTAGGGGGGGAGATTACAGCACTGAAGCTTTCTTT.

The chain combines TRBV28 with TRBJ1-1; D remains ambiguous. Germline V gene lookup returns CDR1 MDHEN and CDR2 SYDVKM. The CDR3 spans 14 residues. Trimming took off 3 bases at V and 3 bases at J, with 11 bases between the two ends. The CDR3 reads CASSFDPEDTEAFF. In DNA, the CDR3 is TGTGCCAGCAGTTTCGACCCGGAGGACACTGAAGCTTTCTTT.

J is TRBJ1-1 and V is TRBV28, with D unresolved. Germline V lookup: CDR1 MDHEN, CDR2 SYDVKM. The V and J ends lost 6 bases and 6 bases respectively, with 17 bases between them. The length of the CDR3 is 14 residues. CDR3 sequence: CASRPSREGAEAFF. DNA of the CDR3: TGTGCCAGCAGACCCTCCCGGGAGGGAGCTGAAGCTTTCTTT. Full variable domain (missing parts from reference TRBV28 and TRBJ1-1): DVKVTQSSRYLVKRTGEKVFLECVQDMDHENMFWYRQDPGLGLRLIYFSYDVKMKEKGDIPEGYSVSREKKERFSLILESASTNQTSMYLCASRPSREGAEAFFGQGTRLTVV.

This clone was detected a few times. The J gene is TRBJ1-1, the V gene TRBV5-1; D gene uncertain. Germline assignment: CDR1 SGHRS and CDR2 YFSETQ. The ends were cut back, 0 bases at V and 10 bases at J, with 7 bases in the middle. The CDR3 runs 11 residues. Here the CDR3 reads CASSLGGLAFF. The CDR3 coding sequence is TGCGCCAGCAGCTTGGGTGGCCTAGCTTTCTTT.

The chain recombines TRBV6-6 with TRBJ2-2; TRBD2 is a possible D gene (6 bases). This CDR3 has 15 residues. CDR1 is MNHNY, CDR2 SVGAGI, per germline (reference sequence). Trimming took off 5 bases at V and 4 bases at J, with 14 bases between the two ends. CDR3 loop: CASSREFDGTGELFF. The CDR3 region has the DNA TGTGCCAGCAGTCGGGAGTTTGACGGCACCGGGGAGCTGTTTTTT.